This TCR beta chain was identified during a study of cytomegalovirus exposure and HLA in healthy donors (dated 2017 in TCRdb). In the study overall: An earlier analysis of approximately 640 of the donors reported 250 to 300 Gb of sequence data and 117 million unique TCR beta sequences from roughly 180 million T cells. About 280 gigabases of sequencing data and approximately 93 million unique TCR sequences were included in an early release covering 500 to 750 HLA-typed donors. Among the roughly 380 genotyped donors, around 79% belonged to the genetic ancestry cluster associated with self-reported Caucasian donors. The study aimed to test whether signatures of past pathogen exposure could be identified by cataloging public T cell receptors. The T cell repertoires of several hundred subjects were profiled by immunosequencing and related to cytomegalovirus serostatus. Besides the first cohort of hundreds of subjects, a separate validation cohort made up of about 120 different subjects was used. To predict cytomegalovirus infection status, the study brought together high-throughput TCR immunosequencing, statistical association of individual TCRs with disease status, and machine learning. In a later analysis, previously published TCR beta repertoires from several hundred donors were re-analyzed and high-resolution HLA genotyping was added so that TCR occurrence patterns could be studied. In the later analysis, no new phenotypic data were used to find candidate immune exposures; instead, reliance was placed on TCR beta sequences and their occurrence across donors. An earlier analysis of some 600 of the donors applied high-throughput TCR beta sequencing to assess whether each TCR beta V gene segment acted as functional or pseudogenic. Donor age, sex, ethnicity and CMV serostatus were compiled together with the repertoire data. A later genetic analysis took genome-wide SNP genotypes for 398 of the 666 donors and used that subset as a discovery cohort. All discovery cohort repertoires had been generated on a single sequencing platform. HLA typing covered class I and class II loci at four-digit resolution. Typing coverage varied by locus: roughly 620-640 donors for A, B, C, DRB1 and DQB1; about 520 for DQA1; more than 600 for DPA1; roughly 450 for DPB1. Five DR-DQ haplotypes were handled as single units for association and clustering, since linkage in the cohort was strong. Across roughly 420 genotyped donors of the cohort, an average of about 200,000 unique TCR beta nucleotide sequences per donor were sequenced, and 15% to 20% of those sequences were non-productive. Here is what the overall study found, with its caveats: In a later analysis, several top co-occurrence clusters were reported to appear linked to parvovirus B19, influenza, CMV and Epstein-Barr virus. In a later analysis, HLA-associated TCR beta chains were found to be more clonally expanded and to have lower generation probabilities than equally common non-associated chains. Because counts were too low, roughly 18 rarely observed V segments, including chromosome 9 orphons, were left out of the earlier analysis of 587 of the donors. In a later genetic analysis, a missense DCLRE1C variant was associated with V-gene and J-gene trimming of TCR beta chains, and the association was replicated in an independent cohort. A cluster of highly shared sequence variants was judged likely to be a technical artifact of the sequencing pipeline. While some public TCRs were present in many individuals, most TCR sequences turned up only very rarely across donors. The authors suggested that the approach could potentially be generalized to other disease states and immunological phenotypes. Roughly uniform sequencing depth across donors was assumed in presence/absence analyses, although this assumption may not hold. When HLA alleles, especially DR and DQ, strongly co-occurred, attributing TCR associations to individual alleles was difficult. According to a later analysis, TCR association rates differed among HLA loci, with DRB1 alleles showing the most associated TCRs and HLA-C alleles showing the fewest. In a later analysis, around 17,000 TCR beta sequences were associated with specific HLA alleles at a false discovery rate of 0.05. A later genetic analysis reported fewer N-insertions in productive TCRs among donors in an Asian-associated ancestry cluster than the roughly 700-donor mean. Because HLA typing was unavailable for some donors at each locus, only the typed subset was used in association tests. A total of some 180 TCR beta chains were listed by the study as associated with cytomegalovirus. In an earlier analysis of approximately 600 of the donors, most TCR beta V segments were observed in productive rearrangements about 87% or about 30% of the time, broadly matching IMGT annotations. CMV serostatus was the only immune exposure information available for the cohort. A further reported finding was that TCR beta sequences accurately predicted the HLA-A and HLA-B alleles for most subjects in the first cohort. Three of the identified cytomegalovirus-associated TCR beta chains were confirmed in vitro to be specific for cytomegalovirus antigens. The classifier was reported to diagnose cytomegalovirus status with high specificity and sensitivity in both the original and validation cohorts. This cohort had only TCR beta chains sequenced, and the lack of alpha or paired-chain data limited which features could be detected. Most CMV-associated TCR beta chains appeared to be HLA-restricted in a later analysis, and the HLA associations seemed to be driven largely by CMV exposure. Linkage disequilibrium might explain the correlated functional status among segregating V segments, but an unknown experimental factor could not be excluded.

Libraries were built with the immunoSEQ multiplex PCR assay. A mixture of 60 forward primers for TCR Vbeta segments and 13 reverse primers for TCR Jbeta segments was used in the multiplex PCR. Amplification of the CDR3 region of rearranged TCR beta genes was performed with a multiplex PCR assay on genomic DNA. The Illumina HiSeq System was used to sequence the amplified TCR beta libraries as 87-base-pair reads. As for the authors' bioinformatics: In a later analysis, some 80 million unique TCR beta chains were counted across the 666 repertoires, and around 10 million of these chains were shared by at least two donors. To remove PCR and sequencing errors, raw reads were error-corrected and collapsed into unique sequences using a nearest-neighbor algorithm that merged closely related sequences. CDR3 sequences were aligned to IMGT reference sequences to assign V, D and J gene segments. Each retained sequence needed at least a six-nucleotide match to both a V gene segment and a J gene segment. A rearrangement counted as productive if the CDR3 had no stop codons and remained in frame with V and J, and every other rearrangement counted as non-productive. CDR3 was defined according to IMGT convention as the region running from the second conserved V-encoded cysteine to the conserved J-encoded phenylalanine. The earlier analysis of approximately 590 of the donors excluded any sequence lacking an unambiguous match to a single V gene segment. An earlier analysis of 500 to 700 of the donors classified V segments as functional when productive rearrangements were above 56.7% and as segregating when the standard deviation between donors was above 5%. To diagnose cytomegalovirus status from the catalog of TCR beta chain sequences, a statistical classification framework was built. V and J gene assignment, in a later analysis, came from comparing TCR nucleotide sequences with IMGT/GENE-DB human TR gene sequences. In a later analysis, CDR3 sequences and most-parsimonious VDJ recombination scenarios were assigned using the TCRdist pipeline. In a later analysis, each TCR beta chain was defined by its CDR3 amino acid sequence together with its V-gene family, and reads without a unique V-gene family were excluded. In a later analysis, 550 to 650 highly shared, low-generation-probability nucleotide sequences were removed to address suspected cross-contamination and a sequencing artifact. In a later analysis, a clonal expansion index was calculated for each public chain from normalized within-repertoire ranks of inferred template counts. A later analysis computed generation probabilities with a VDJ recombination model fitted to out-of-frame rearrangements, and checked the results against IGoR. In a later analysis, TCR-TCR, TCR-HLA and TCR-CMV co-occurrence was scored with hypergeometric tests, and a repertoire-size bias correction was applied to TCR pairs. A later analysis estimated false discovery rates by permuting HLA or CMV assignments 20 times. In a later analysis, co-occurring TCRs were grouped using DBSCAN, with TCRdist sequence similarity added in when clustering inside HLA-allele-positive subsets. Co-occurrence clustering excluded repertoires with fewer than 30,000 or more than 120,000 public chains, plus five with anomalous nucleotide sharing. TCRdb holds this immuneACCESS table with in-frame rearrangements only. Some clones are missing; in checked studies, unresolved V genes explain under half, and the rest has no known cause. D and trimming come from the DNA, and the V and J calls and clone size come from that table. The sample contains around 150,000 clones, approximately 83% of them found a single time. The ten largest make up around 3% of the sample.

In total, roughly 670 healthy bone marrow donors made up the cohort. Cohort members were all nominally healthy when sampled, although unrecorded immune exposures were likely present. The donor tested CMV seronegative, placing the donor among the 350 to 400 seronegative members of the cohort. A peripheral blood sample was collected from each donor, and TCR beta sequencing was performed on peripheral blood mononuclear cells. The Qiagen DNeasy Blood Extraction Kit was used to extract genomic DNA from the blood cell samples. With regard to this clone: Its antigen has not been determined. Base qualities are not provided; no much larger clone lies one nucleotide away.

The sequenced material came from PBMCs. The sequence came from a male donor in good health and CMV-seronegative.

The CDR3: CSVGTLSGQILDGYTF. The base sequence is TGCAGCGTTGGGACTCTCTCCGGACAGATTCTTGATGGCTACACCTTC. This chain is built from TRBV29-1 and TRBJ1-2; the D region possibly corresponds to TRBD1 (6 bases align). Measured from the cysteine to the phenylalanine, the CDR3 is 16 residues long. Just the 48-base CDR3 DNA is kept, in frame starting at base 1. The V and J ends are trimmed by 4 bases and 6 bases, leaving 24 bases between them. Based on the germline V gene, the CDR1 and CDR2 sequences are SQVTM and ANQGSEA.